The sample holds many counts of the clone carrying this TCR beta chain. The V end lost 5 bases, the J end lost 8 bases, and 24 bases lay between the germline ends. The CDR3 extends over 17 amino acids. Looked up from germline, CDR1 is SEHNR and CDR2 is FQNEAQ (reference sequence). As to time point: newly diagnosed GD, antithyroid drugs for less than 3 months. After RNA was extracted from PBMCs, the TCR library was made from it. Graves' disease diagnosis used American Thyroid Association guidelines. The sample belongs to a study of regulatory T cells in long-lasting Graves disease. TCR beta libraries were built with iRepertoire HTBI primers and Arm-PCR of CDR3 regions. MiXCR, run by TCRdb on the multiplex PCR reads, gives a single entry per CDR3 protein. The sample lists about half a million distinct CDR3 sequences; about 12% were seen once. These records were also assigned to another study, of T cells in Graves' hyperthyroidism and ophthalmopathy. That report notes: Stable disease denoted Graves' hyperthyroidism without ophthalmopathy progression within 18 months. Patients aged 18 to 65 with hyperthyroidism were newly diagnosed, with duration under 2 months. HTBI primers drove first-round RT-PCR of the TCR CDR3.

V is TRBV7-9 and J is TRBJ1-4; unclear D gene. The input for sequencing was peripheral blood mononuclear cells (PBMCs), taken at new diagnosis, from a patient treated with antithyroid drugs. The sequence came from a woman aged 25 to 45 with Graves disease. This CDR3 is CASSPPGVVTREEKLFF. CDR3 coding DNA: TGTGCCAGCAGCCCCCCGGGAGTGGTTACACGAGAAGAAAAACTGTTTTTT. The full variable domain, its missing parts supplied by reference TRBV7-9 and TRBJ1-4, is DTGVSQNPRHKITKRGQNVTFRCDPISEHNRLYWYRQTLGQGPEFLTYFQNEAQLEKSRLLSDRFSAERPKGSFSTLEIQRTEQGDSAMYLCASSPPGVVTREEKLFFGSGTQLSVL.